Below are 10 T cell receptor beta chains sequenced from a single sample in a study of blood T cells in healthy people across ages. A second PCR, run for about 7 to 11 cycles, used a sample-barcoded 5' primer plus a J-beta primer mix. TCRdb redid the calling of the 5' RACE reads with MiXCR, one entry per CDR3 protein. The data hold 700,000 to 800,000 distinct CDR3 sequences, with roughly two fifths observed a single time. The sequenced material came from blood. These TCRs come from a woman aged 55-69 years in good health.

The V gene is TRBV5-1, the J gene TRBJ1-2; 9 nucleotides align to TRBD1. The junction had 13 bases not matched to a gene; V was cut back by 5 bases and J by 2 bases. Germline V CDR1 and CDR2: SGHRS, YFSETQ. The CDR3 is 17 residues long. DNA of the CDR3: TGCGCCAGCAGGGTGTTTGGGACAGGGAGCTCGAACTATGGCTACACCTTC. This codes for CASRVFGTGSSNYGYTF. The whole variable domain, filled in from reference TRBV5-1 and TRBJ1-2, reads KAGVTQTPRYLIKTRGQQVTLSCSPISGHRSVSWYQQTPGQGLQFLFEYFSETQRNKGNFPGRFSGRQFSNSRSEMNVSTLELGDSALYLCASRVFGTGSSNYGYTFGSGTRLTVV.

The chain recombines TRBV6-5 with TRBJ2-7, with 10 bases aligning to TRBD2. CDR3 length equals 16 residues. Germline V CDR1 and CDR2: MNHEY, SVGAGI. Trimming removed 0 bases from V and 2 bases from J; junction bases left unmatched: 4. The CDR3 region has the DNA TGTGCCAGCAGTTACTCATTCACTAGCGGGACCTACGAGCAGTACTTC. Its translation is CASSYSFTSGTYEQYF.

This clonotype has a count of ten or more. The CDR3 nucleotides read TGCAGTGCCAAACAAAGCTCCTACGAGCAGTACTTC. Translation gives CSAKQSSYEQYF. The V gene is TRBV20-1, the J gene TRBJ2-7, with D uncertain. The germline V gene encodes CDR1 DFQATT and CDR2 SNEGSKA (reference sequence). The CDR3 runs to 12 residues. Trimming stripped 6 bases from V and 0 bases from J, with 9 bases between.

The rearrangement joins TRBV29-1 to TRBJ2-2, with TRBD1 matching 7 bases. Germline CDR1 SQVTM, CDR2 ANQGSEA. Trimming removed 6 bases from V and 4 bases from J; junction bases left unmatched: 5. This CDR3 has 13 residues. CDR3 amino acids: CSVEGQTTGELFF. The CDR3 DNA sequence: TGCAGCGTCGAGGGACAGACCACCGGGGAGCTGTTTTTT.

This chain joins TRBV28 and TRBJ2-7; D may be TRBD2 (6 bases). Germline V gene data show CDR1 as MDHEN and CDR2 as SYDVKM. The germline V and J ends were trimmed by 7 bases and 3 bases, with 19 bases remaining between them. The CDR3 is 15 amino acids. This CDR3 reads CASTLGSLARYEQYF. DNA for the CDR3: TGTGCCAGCACCTTAGGCAGCCTAGCGCGCTACGAGCAGTACTTC.

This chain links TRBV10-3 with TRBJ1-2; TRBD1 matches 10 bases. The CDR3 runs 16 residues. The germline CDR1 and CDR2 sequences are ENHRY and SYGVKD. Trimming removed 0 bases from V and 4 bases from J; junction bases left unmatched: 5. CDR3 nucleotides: TGTGCCATCAGTGAGTCGAGGGGACAGGGGACCTATGGCTACACCTTC. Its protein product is CAISESRGQGTYGYTF.

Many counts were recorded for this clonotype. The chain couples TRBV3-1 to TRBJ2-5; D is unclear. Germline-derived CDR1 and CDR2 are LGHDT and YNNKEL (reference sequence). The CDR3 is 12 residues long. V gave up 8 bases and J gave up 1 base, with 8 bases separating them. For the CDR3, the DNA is TGTGCCAGCGGCGTCCCCCAAGAGACCCAGTACTTC. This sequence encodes CASGVPQETQYF.

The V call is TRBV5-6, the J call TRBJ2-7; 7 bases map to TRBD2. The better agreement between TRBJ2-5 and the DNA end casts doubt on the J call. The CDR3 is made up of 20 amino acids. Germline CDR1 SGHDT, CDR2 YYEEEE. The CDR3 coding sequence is TGTGCCAGCAGCTGGGGGGTGCGGGCTAGCGGAGGATCTCTAGAAGAGACCCAGTACTTC. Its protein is CASSWGVRASGGSLEETQYF.

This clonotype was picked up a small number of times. CDR3 amino acids: CASSLGNGGAYEQYF. CDR3 nucleotides: TGTGCCAGCAGCCTTGGTAACGGTGGCGCCTACGAGCAGTACTTC. The genes are TRBV9 and TRBJ2-7; D gene uncertain. Trimming pared 4 bases from V and 2 bases from J, leaving 16 bases between. This CDR3 has 15 residues. Germline V gene lookup returns CDR1 SGDLS and CDR2 YYNGEE. The full variable domain, rest sourced from reference TRBV9 and TRBJ2-7, is DSGVTQTPKHLITATGQRVTLRCSPRSGDLSVYWYQQSLDQGLQFLIQYYNGEERAKGNILERFSAQQFPDLHSELNLSSLELGDSALYFCASSLGNGGAYEQYFGPGTRLTVT.

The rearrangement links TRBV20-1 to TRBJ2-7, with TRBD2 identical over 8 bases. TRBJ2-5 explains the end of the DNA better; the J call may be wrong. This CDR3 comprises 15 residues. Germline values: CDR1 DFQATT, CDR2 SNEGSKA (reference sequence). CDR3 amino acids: CSARDLAGRGETQYF. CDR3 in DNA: TGCAGTGCTAGAGATTTAGCGGGGAGGGGGGAGACCCAGTACTTC.